This T cell receptor beta chain was sequenced during a study of T cells in localized non-small cell lung cancer. Overall study results and limits: Since sequencing was restricted to only one region of the tumor, intratumor heterogeneity remains a possibility. Adjacent lung had a median about 57 of the 100 largest tumor clones. Blood T cell density predicted longer survival; adjacent-lung clonality, shorter. In uninvolved adjacent lung, T cell clonality reached its highest value, exceeding tumor.

The CDR3 has 11 residues. Germline CDR1 is SQVTM and CDR2 is ANQGSEA. V lost 5 bases, J lost 5 bases, and 10 bases lay in between. On this clone itself: The target antigen is unknown.

Clones were sequenced by immunoSEQ multiplex PCR, and TCRdb holds only the in-frame ones, with some missing. The sample contains around 34,000 clones, 93% of which appear only once. The receptor was isolated from a female donor over 55 with stage I lung adenocarcinoma. Sequencing used peripheral blood, obtained before any cancer treatment. This sequence joins TRBV29-1 and TRBJ2-7; a possible D gene is TRBD1 (6 bases). The CDR3 sequence is CSVYQGNEQYF. CDR3 coding DNA: TGCAGCGTTTACCAGGGGAACGAGCAGTACTTC.